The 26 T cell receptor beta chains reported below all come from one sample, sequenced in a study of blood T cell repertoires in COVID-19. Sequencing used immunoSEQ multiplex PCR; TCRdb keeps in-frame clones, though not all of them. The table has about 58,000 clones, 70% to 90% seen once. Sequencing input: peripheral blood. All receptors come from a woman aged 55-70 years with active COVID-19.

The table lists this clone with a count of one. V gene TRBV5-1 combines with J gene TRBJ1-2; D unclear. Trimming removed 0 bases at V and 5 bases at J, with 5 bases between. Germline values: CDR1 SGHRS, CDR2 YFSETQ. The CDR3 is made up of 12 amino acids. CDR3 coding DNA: TGCGCCAGCAGCTTGGAACAGTATGGCTACACCTTC. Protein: CASSLEQYGYTF.

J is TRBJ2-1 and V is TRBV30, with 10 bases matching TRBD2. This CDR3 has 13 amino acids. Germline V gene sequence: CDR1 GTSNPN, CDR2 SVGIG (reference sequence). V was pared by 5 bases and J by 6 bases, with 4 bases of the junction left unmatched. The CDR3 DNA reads TGTGCCTGGGAGCGGGGGGGCCCCAATGAGCAGTTCTTC. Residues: CAWERGGPNEQFF.

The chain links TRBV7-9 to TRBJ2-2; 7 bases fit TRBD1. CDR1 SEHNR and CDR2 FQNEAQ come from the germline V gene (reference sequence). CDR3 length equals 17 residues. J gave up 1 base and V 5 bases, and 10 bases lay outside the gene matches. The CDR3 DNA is TGTGCCAGCAGCACGGACAGGTTAACTTTGAACACCGGGGAGCTGTTTTTT. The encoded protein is CASSTDRLTLNTGELFF.

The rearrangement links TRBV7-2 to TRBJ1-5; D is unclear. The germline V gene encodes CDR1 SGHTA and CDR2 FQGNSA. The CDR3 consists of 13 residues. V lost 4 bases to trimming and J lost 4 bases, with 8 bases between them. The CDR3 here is CASSYFLNQPQHF. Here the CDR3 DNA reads TGTGCCAGCAGCTATTTTCTAAATCAGCCCCAGCATTTT.

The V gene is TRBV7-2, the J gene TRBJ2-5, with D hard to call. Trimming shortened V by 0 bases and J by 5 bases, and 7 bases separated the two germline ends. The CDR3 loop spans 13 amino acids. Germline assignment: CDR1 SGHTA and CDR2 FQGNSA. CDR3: CASSLAYLETQYF. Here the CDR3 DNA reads TGTGCCAGCAGCTTAGCGTATCTGGAGACCCAGTACTTC.

DNA for the CDR3: TGTGCCAGCAGCGTAGAGAACAGGCCAGAGCAGTTCTTC. It codes for CASSVENRPEQFF. This chain links TRBV9 with TRBJ2-1, with a tentative D call TRBD1 (5 bases). CDR1 is SGDLS and CDR2 is YYNGEE in the germline V gene. This CDR3 is 13 amino acids long. V lost 0 bases and J 10 bases, leaving 11 bases between the germline ends. The complete variable domain, with remaining parts taken from reference TRBV9 and TRBJ2-1, reads DSGVTQTPKHLITATGQRVTLRCSPRSGDLSVYWYQQSLDQGLQFLIQYYNGEERAKGNILERFSAQQFPDLHSELNLSSLELGDSALYFCASSVENRPEQFFGPGTRLTVL.

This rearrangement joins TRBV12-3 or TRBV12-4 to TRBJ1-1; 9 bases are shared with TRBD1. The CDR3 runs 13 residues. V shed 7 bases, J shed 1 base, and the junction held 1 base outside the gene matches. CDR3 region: CASKGQGNTEAFF. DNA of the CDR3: TGTGCCAGCAAGGGACAGGGGAACACTGAAGCTTTCTTT.

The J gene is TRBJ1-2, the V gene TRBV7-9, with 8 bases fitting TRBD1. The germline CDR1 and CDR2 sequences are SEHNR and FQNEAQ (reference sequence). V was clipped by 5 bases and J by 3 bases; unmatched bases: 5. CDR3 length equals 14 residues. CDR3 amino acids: CASSLDRAHYGYTF. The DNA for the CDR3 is TGTGCCAGCAGCCTGGACAGGGCCCACTATGGCTACACCTTC.

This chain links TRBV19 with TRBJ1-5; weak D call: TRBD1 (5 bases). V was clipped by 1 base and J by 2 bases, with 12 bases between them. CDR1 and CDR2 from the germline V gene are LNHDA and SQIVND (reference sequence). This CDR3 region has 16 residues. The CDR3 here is CASSIGPGLGNQPQHF. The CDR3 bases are TGTGCCAGTAGTATAGGTCCGGGACTTGGCAATCAGCCCCAGCATTTT.

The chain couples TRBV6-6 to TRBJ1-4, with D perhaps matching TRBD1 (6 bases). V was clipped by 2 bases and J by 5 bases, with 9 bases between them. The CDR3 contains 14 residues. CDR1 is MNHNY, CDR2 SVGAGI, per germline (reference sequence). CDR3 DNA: TGTGCCAGCAGTTACCCGACAGGAAATGAAAAACTGTTTTTT. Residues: CASSYPTGNEKLFF.

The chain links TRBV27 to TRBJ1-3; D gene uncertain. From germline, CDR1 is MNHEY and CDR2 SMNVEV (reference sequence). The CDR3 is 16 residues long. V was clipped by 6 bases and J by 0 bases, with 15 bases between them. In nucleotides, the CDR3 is TGTGCCAGCAGCCCGATGTCCCTAAGCTCTGGAAACACCATATATTTT. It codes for CASSPMSLSSGNTIYF.

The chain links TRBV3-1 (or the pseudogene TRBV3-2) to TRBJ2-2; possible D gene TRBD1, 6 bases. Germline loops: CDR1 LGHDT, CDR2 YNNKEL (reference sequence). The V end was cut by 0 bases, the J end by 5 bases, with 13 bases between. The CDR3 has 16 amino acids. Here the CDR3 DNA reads TGTGCCAGCAGCCAAGATCCCCCAGGGGTGACCGGGGAGCTGTTTTTT. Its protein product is CASSQDPPGVTGELFF.

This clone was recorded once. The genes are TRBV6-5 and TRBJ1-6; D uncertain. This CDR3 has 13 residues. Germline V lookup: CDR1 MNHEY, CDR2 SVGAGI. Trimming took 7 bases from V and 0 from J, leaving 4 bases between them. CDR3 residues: CASILSYNSPLHF. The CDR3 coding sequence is TGTGCCAGCATCCTCTCCTATAATTCACCCCTCCACTTT.

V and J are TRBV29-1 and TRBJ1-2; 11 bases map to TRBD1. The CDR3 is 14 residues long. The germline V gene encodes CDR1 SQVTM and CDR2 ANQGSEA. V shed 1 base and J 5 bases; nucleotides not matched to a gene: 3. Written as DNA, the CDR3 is TGCAGCGTTGAAGGGGGGACAGGGGGATATGGCTACACCTTC. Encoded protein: CSVEGGTGGYGYTF.

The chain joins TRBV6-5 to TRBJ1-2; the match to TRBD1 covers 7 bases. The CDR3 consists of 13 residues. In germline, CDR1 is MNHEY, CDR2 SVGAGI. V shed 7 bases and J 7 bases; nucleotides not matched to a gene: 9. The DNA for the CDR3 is TGTGCCAGCACACCCCGACAGGGAGGTGGCTACACCTTC. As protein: CASTPRQGGGYTF.

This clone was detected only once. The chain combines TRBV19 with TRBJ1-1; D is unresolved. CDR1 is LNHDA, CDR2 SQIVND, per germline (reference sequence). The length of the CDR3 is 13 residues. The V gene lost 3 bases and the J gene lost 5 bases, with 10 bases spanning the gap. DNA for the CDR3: TGTGCCAGTAGTATTGGAGCGAGGACTGAAGCTTTCTTT. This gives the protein CASSIGARTEAFF. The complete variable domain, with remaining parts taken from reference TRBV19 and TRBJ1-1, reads DGGITQSPKYLFRKEGQNVTLSCEQNLNHDAMYWYRQDPGQGLRLIYYSQIVNDFQKGDIAEGYSVSREKKESFPLTVTSAQKNPTAFYLCASSIGARTEAFFGQGTRLTVV.

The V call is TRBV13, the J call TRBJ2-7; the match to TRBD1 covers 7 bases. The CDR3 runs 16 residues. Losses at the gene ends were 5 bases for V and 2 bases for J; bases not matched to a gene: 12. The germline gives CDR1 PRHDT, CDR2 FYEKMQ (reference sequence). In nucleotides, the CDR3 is TGTGCCAGCAGCACCCGGACAGGAGGTCAAGCCTACGAGCAGTACTTC. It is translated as CASSTRTGGQAYEQYF.

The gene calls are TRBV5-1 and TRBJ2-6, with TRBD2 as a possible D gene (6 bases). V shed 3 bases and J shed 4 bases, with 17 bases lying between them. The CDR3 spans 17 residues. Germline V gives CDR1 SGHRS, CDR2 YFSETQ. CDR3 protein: CASSSWLGEEGANVLTF. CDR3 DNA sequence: TGCGCCAGCAGCTCCTGGTTAGGGGAGGAGGGGGCCAACGTCCTGACTTTC.

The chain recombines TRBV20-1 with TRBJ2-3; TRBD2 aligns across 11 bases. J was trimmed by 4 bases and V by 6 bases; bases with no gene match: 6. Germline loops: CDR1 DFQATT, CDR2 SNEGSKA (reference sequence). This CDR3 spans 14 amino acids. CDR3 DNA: TGCAGTGCCAGTAGCGGGGGGGTGGCAGATACGCAGTATTTT. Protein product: CSASSGGVADTQYF.

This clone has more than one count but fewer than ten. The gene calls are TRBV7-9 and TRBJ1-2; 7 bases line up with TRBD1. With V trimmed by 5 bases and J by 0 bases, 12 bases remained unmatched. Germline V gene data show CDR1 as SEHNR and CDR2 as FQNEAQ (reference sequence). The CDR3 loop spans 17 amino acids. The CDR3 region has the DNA TGTGCCAGCAGCCCCAGGACAGGCGCCTCCGCTAACTATGGCTACACCTTC. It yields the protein CASSPRTGASANYGYTF.

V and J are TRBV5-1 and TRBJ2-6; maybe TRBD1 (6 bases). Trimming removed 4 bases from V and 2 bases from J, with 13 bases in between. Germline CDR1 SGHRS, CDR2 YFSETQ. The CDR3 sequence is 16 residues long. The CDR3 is CASSKTGSAGANVLTF. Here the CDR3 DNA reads TGCGCCAGCAGCAAAACAGGGTCTGCTGGGGCCAACGTCCTGACTTTC.

DNA for the CDR3: TGTGCCAGCTCACCACTAGGGAGGGGGGAAGGCACTGAAGCTTTCTTT. Its protein product is CASSPLGRGEGTEAFF. The chain employs TRBV18 and TRBJ1-1; the D gene is possibly TRBD1 (6 bases). This CDR3 has 16 amino acids. V lost 1 base and J lost 4, with 16 bases in between. Per germline, CDR1 KGHSH and CDR2 LQKENI.

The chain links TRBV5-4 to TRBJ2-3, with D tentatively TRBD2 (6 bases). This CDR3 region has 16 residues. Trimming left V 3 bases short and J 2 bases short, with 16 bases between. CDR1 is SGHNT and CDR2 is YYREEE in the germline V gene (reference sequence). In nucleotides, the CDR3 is TGTGCCAGCAGCTCCCCGGGACTTCACCTCACAGATACGCAGTATTTT. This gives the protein CASSSPGLHLTDTQYF.

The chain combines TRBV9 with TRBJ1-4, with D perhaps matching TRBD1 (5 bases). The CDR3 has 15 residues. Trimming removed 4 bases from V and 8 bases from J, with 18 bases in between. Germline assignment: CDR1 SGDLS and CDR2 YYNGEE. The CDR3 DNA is TGTGCCAGCAGCCCCCAGGGTTCCCTGGGCGAAAAACTGTTTTTT. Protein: CASSPQGSLGEKLFF.

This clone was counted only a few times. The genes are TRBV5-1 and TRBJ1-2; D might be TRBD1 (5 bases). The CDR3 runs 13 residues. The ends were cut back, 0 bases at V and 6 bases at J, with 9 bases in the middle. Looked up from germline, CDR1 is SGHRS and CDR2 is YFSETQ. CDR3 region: CASSLVLGDGYTF. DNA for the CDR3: TGCGCCAGCAGCTTGGTTTTAGGGGATGGCTACACCTTC.

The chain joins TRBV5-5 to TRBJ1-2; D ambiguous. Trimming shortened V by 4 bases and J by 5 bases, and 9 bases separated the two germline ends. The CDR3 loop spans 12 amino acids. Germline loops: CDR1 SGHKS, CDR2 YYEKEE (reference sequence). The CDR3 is CASSGGLYGYTF. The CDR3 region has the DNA TGTGCCAGCAGCGGCGGCCTTTATGGCTACACCTTC.